This is a list of T cell receptor beta chains from one sample in a study of blood T cell repertoires in COVID-19. The assay was immunoSEQ multiplex PCR, and TCRdb's table has in-frame clones only and misses some. This table holds about 220,000 clones, less than 90% found once. The sample comprised peripheral blood. These receptors originate from a woman aged 55-69 years who had recovered from COVID-19. The CDR3 runs from the conserved cysteine through the conserved F or W. A D gene is named only where the DNA matches it firmly. The listing skips clone size in some rows; elsewhere it reads once, few, many or a size class.

j_gene: TRBJ2-7
abundance: -
d_gene: TRBD2
v_gene: TRBV29-1
CDR3nt: TGCAGCGTTGCGGGGGGGCCGTACGAGCAGTACTTC
CDR3aa: CSVAGGPYEQYF

j_gene: TRBJ2-5
abundance: -
d_gene: -
v_gene: TRBV30
CDR3nt: TGTGCCTGGAGTGTACGGCTAGCCAGGGAGACCCAGTACTTC
CDR3aa: CAWSVRLARETQYF

j_gene: TRBJ2-5
abundance: -
d_gene: TRBD1
v_gene: TRBV6-5
CDR3nt: TGTGCCACCCTAACAGGGGGCCGGGAGACCCAGTACTTC
CDR3aa: CATLTGGRETQYF

j_gene: TRBJ2-2
abundance: -
d_gene: -
v_gene: TRBV7-8
CDR3nt: TGTGCCAGCAGCCCAACTCCGGGGGACACCGGGGAGCTGTTTTTT
CDR3aa: CASSPTPGDTGELFF

j_gene: TRBJ2-3
abundance: -
d_gene: -
v_gene: TRBV9
CDR3nt: TGTGCCAGCAGCGTAGGAGGAGATACGCAGTATTTT
CDR3aa: CASSVGGDTQYF

j_gene: TRBJ1-2
abundance: -
d_gene: TRBD1
v_gene: TRBV29-1
CDR3nt: TGCAGCGTTGAGGACAGGGGCTATGGCTACACCTTC
CDR3aa: CSVEDRGYGYTF

j_gene: TRBJ1-5
abundance: -
d_gene: -
v_gene: TRBV4-2
CDR3nt: TGTGCCAGCAGCCAAGACGAGGGGGGCAATCAGCCCCAGCATTTT
CDR3aa: CASSQDEGGNQPQHF

j_gene: TRBJ2-1
abundance: -
d_gene: -
v_gene: TRBV5-4
CDR3nt: TGTGCCAGCAGCGGCGGGCCCTTGGGGTACAATGAGCAGTTCTTC
CDR3aa: CASSGGPLGYNEQFF

j_gene: TRBJ2-7
abundance: -
d_gene: -
v_gene: TRBV4-3
CDR3nt: TGCGCCAGCAGCCAAGCGAGGGGGGGGTTGTACGAGCAGTACTTC
CDR3aa: CASSQARGGLYEQYF

j_gene: TRBJ2-3
abundance: -
d_gene: TRBD2
v_gene: TRBV5-1
CDR3nt: TGCGCCAGCAGCTACGGGACTAGCTCAGATACGCAGTATTTT
CDR3aa: CASSYGTSSDTQYF

j_gene: TRBJ2-3
abundance: -
d_gene: TRBD2
v_gene: TRBV5-4
CDR3nt: TGTGCCAGCAGCTTGGCGGGGGGGCACACAGATACGCAGTATTTT
CDR3aa: CASSLAGGHTDTQYF

j_gene: TRBJ1-2
abundance: once
d_gene: -
v_gene: TRBV9
CDR3nt: TGTGCCAGCAGCGCTGGAGGCGTGCGTGGCTACACCTTC
CDR3aa: CASSAGGVRGYTF

j_gene: TRBJ2-7
abundance: -
d_gene: -
v_gene: TRBV9
CDR3nt: TGTGCCAGCAGCGTAGCTGGGGGGGGCGGGCAGTACTTC
CDR3aa: CASSVAGGGGQYF

j_gene: TRBJ1-2
abundance: -
d_gene: -
v_gene: TRBV30
CDR3nt: TGTGCCATTTCCTCCAGGGGCCGGGATGGCTACACCTTC
CDR3aa: CAISSRGRDGYTF

j_gene: TRBJ1-2
abundance: -
d_gene: -
v_gene: TRBV7-3
CDR3nt: TGTGCCAGCAGCTTAAACAGAGACAAGAACTATGGCTACACCTTC
CDR3aa: CASSLNRDKNYGYTF

j_gene: TRBJ1-4
abundance: -
d_gene: -
v_gene: TRBV3-1/TRBV3-2
CDR3nt: TGTGCCAGCAGCCAAGATGAGGGCTTGGGCGAAAAACTGTTTTTT
CDR3aa: CASSQDEGLGEKLFF

j_gene: TRBJ1-6
abundance: -
d_gene: -
v_gene: TRBV21-1
CDR3nt: TGTGCCAGCAGCGCCCGAGCTTCACCCCTCCACTTT
CDR3aa: CASSARASPLHF

j_gene: TRBJ1-1
abundance: -
d_gene: TRBD1
v_gene: TRBV9
CDR3nt: TGTGCCAGCAGCGTGACAGGGTCCATGAACACTGAAGCTTTCTTT
CDR3aa: CASSVTGSMNTEAFF

j_gene: TRBJ1-4
abundance: -
d_gene: TRBD1
v_gene: TRBV6-2/TRBV6-3
CDR3nt: TGTGCCAGCAGTCATCCGGGACAGGGGACTAATGAAAAACTGTTTTTT
CDR3aa: CASSHPGQGTNEKLFF

j_gene: TRBJ1-3
abundance: once
d_gene: -
v_gene: TRBV19
CDR3nt: TGTGCCAGTAGTATGTGGGGGCAGGACACCATATATTTT
CDR3aa: CASSMWGQDTIYF

j_gene: TRBJ2-7
abundance: -
d_gene: TRBD1
v_gene: TRBV2
CDR3nt: TGTGCCAGCAGCGACAGGGGGCGGGACTCCTACGAGCAGTACTTC
CDR3aa: CASSDRGRDSYEQYF

j_gene: TRBJ2-7
abundance: -
d_gene: -
v_gene: TRBV3-1/TRBV3-2
CDR3nt: TGTGCCAGCAGCCAGAGAGGGCCGGCCTACGAGCAGTACTTC
CDR3aa: CASSQRGPAYEQYF

j_gene: TRBJ2-1
abundance: few
d_gene: -
v_gene: TRBV4-3
CDR3nt: TGCGCCAGCAGCCAAGACAGGTCTAGCCCCAATGAGCAGTTCTTC
CDR3aa: CASSQDRSSPNEQFF

j_gene: TRBJ1-3
abundance: once
d_gene: -
v_gene: TRBV7-2
CDR3nt: TGTGCCAGCAGCTTAGCGCTAGGAGGTCCCGGAAACACCATATATTTT
CDR3aa: CASSLALGGPGNTIYF

j_gene: TRBJ1-4
abundance: -
d_gene: TRBD1
v_gene: TRBV5-4
CDR3nt: TGTGCCAGCAGCTCTGACAGGGGAACTAATGAAAAACTGTTTTTT
CDR3aa: CASSSDRGTNEKLFF

j_gene: TRBJ1-1
abundance: -
d_gene: -
v_gene: TRBV19
CDR3nt: TGTGCCAGTACCAGGGGACGGATGAACACTGAAGCTTTCTTT
CDR3aa: CASTRGRMNTEAFF

j_gene: TRBJ2-5
abundance: few
d_gene: -
v_gene: TRBV6-5
CDR3nt: TGTGCCAGTCCACAGTTTTCCCAAGAGACCCAGTACTTC
CDR3aa: CASPQFSQETQYF

j_gene: TRBJ2-1
abundance: -
d_gene: TRBD2
v_gene: TRBV7-2
CDR3nt: TGTGCCAGCAGCTTAGCCCGGGAGGCCCTCAATGAGCAGTTCTTC
CDR3aa: CASSLAREALNEQFF

j_gene: TRBJ2-7
abundance: -
d_gene: -
v_gene: TRBV7-2
CDR3nt: TGTGCCAGCAGCCCGGACAGATTCTCCTACGAGCAGTACTTC
CDR3aa: CASSPDRFSYEQYF

j_gene: TRBJ1-1
abundance: -
d_gene: -
v_gene: TRBV11-2
CDR3nt: TGTGCCAGCAGCTTAGTAAGCCCCGGACAGAACACTGAAGCTTTCTTT
CDR3aa: CASSLVSPGQNTEAFF

j_gene: TRBJ2-3
abundance: -
d_gene: -
v_gene: TRBV15
CDR3nt: TGTGCCACCAGCCGAGGTCTCACCGTGGGGGGTACGCAGTATTTT
CDR3aa: CATSRGLTVGGTQYF

j_gene: TRBJ2-7
abundance: -
d_gene: -
v_gene: TRBV7-8
CDR3nt: TGTGCCAGCAGCCTAGGAGGGCAAAGGACCTACGAGCAGTACTTC
CDR3aa: CASSLGGQRTYEQYF

j_gene: TRBJ2-1
abundance: -
d_gene: TRBD2
v_gene: TRBV4-1
CDR3nt: TGCGCCAGCAGCCCTTGGAGTAGCGGGGTGGGGGAGAGCTCCTACAATGAGCAGTTCTTC
CDR3aa: CASSPWSSGVGESSYNEQFF

j_gene: TRBJ1-4
abundance: -
d_gene: TRBD1
v_gene: TRBV5-1
CDR3nt: TGCGCCAGCAGGGGGACAGCGTCTAATGAAAAACTGTTTTTT
CDR3aa: CASRGTASNEKLFF

j_gene: TRBJ2-1
abundance: -
d_gene: TRBD1
v_gene: TRBV19
CDR3nt: TGTGCCAGTAGTACGAGGACAGGGGGGGACAATGAGCAGTTCTTC
CDR3aa: CASSTRTGGDNEQFF